Each of the 2 T cell receptor beta chains below was sequenced from the same sample in a study of T cell clones after liver transplantation. Assay used: immunoSEQ multiplex PCR; TCRdb lists only in-frame clones, some missing. The table shows 72,000 or so clones, with around 78% occurring only once. The source was CD4+ T cells from blood, collected at the 22-month timepoint. The receptors were gathered from a human patient who received a liver transplant. Some T cells could come from the graft donor.

The rearrangement joins TRBV6-5 to TRBJ2-2; possibly TRBD2 for D (5 bases). CDR3 length equals 14 residues. CDR1 MNHEY and CDR2 SVGAGI come from the germline V gene. Trimming removed 1 base from V and 6 bases from J, with 9 bases in between. The CDR3 coding sequence is TGTGCCAGCAGTTACTGGACTTACCCCGGGGAGCTGTTTTTT. Translating gives CASSYWTYPGELFF.

CDR3 protein: CASILTGSDTQYF. CDR3 nucleotide sequence: TGTGCCAGCATCCTAACAGGATCAGATACGCAGTATTTT. This chain links TRBV6-6 with TRBJ2-3; weak D call: TRBD1 (5 bases). The germline V gene has CDR1 MNHNY and CDR2 SVGAGI (reference sequence). The CDR3 sequence is 13 residues long. Trimming shortened V by 7 bases and J by 4 bases, and 12 bases separated the two germline ends.